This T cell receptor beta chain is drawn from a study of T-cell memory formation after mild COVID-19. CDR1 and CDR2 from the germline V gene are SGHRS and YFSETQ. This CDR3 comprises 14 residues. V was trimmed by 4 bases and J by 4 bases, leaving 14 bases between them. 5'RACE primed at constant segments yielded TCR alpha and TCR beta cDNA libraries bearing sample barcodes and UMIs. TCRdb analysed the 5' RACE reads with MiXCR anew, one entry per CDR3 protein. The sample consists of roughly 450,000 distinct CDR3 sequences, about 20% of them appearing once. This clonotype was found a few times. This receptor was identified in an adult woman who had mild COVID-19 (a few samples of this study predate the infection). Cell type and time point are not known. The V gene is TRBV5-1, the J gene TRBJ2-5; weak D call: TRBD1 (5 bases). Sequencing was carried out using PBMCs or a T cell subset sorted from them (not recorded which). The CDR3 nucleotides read TGCGCCAGCAGCGTCAGGGCAGGGATAGAGACCCAGTACTTC. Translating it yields CASSVRAGIETQYF. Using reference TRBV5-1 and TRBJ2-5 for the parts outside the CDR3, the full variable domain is KAGVTQTPRYLIKTRGQQVTLSCSPISGHRSVSWYQQTPGQGLQFLFEYFSETQRNKGNFPGRFSGRQFSNSRSEMNVSTLELGDSALYLCASSVRAGIETQYFGPGTRLLVL.